The 16 T cell receptor beta chains given below trace back to one sample, sequenced in a study of graft-versus-host responses after intestinal transplantation. Data came from immunoSEQ multiplex PCR; TCRdb stores just in-frame clones and leaves some out. The sample carries about 99,000 clones, roughly 90% recorded once. For these TCRs, the target antigens are not known. The specimen was unstimulated CD4+ T cells sorted from spleen or lymph node cells, collected before intestinal transplant. The receptors stem from a human donor who received an intestinal transplant.

Here the CDR3 DNA reads TGTGCCAGCAGCCCTGGCCGACGGTACGGTGACACTGAAGCTTTCTTT. This gives the protein CASSPGRRYGDTEAFF. The gene calls are TRBV11-3 and TRBJ1-1; D call uncertain. The CDR3 spans 16 residues. CDR1 is SGHNT, CDR2 YENEEA, per germline. With 5 bases removed from V and 3 bases from J, the gap between germline ends came to 19 bases.

The V gene is TRBV5-1, the J gene TRBJ2-3; D unresolved. From germline, CDR1 is SGHRS and CDR2 YFSETQ. The CDR3 is 13 residues long. V was clipped by 4 bases and J by 6 bases, with 12 bases between them. In DNA, the CDR3 is TGCGCCAGCAGCCCATGGACGGCGGATACGCAGTATTTT. This codes for CASSPWTADTQYF.

This clone was recorded a few times. The J gene is TRBJ2-1, the V gene TRBV7-4; D gene ambiguous. CDR3 length equals 16 residues. The germline V gene encodes CDR1 SGHVT and CDR2 SQSDAQ. V lost 5 bases and J 1 base, leaving 15 bases between the germline ends. The CDR3 nucleotides read TGTGCCAGCAGCCCAGCTGGGTTGTTTTCCTACAATGAGCAGTTCTTC. Amino acids: CASSPAGLFSYNEQFF.

The chain is built from TRBV19 and TRBJ2-1; TRBD2 agrees at 9 bases. V was pared by 3 bases and J by 6 bases, with 6 bases of the junction left unmatched. CDR3 size: 15 residues. Germline V gene lookup returns CDR1 LNHDA and CDR2 SQIVND (reference sequence). CDR3 amino acids: CASSIGPSGINEQFF. CDR3 nucleotides: TGTGCCAGTAGTATCGGGCCTAGCGGGATCAATGAGCAGTTCTTC.

The chain carries TRBV14 and TRBJ2-6, with 7 nucleotides matching TRBD1. J was trimmed by 5 bases and V by 1 base; bases with no gene match: 11. The CDR3 contains 18 residues. The germline CDR1 and CDR2 sequences are SGHDN and FVKESK. The CDR3 region has the DNA TGTGCCAGCAGCCAAGCATTAGCAGGGGGTTACTGGGCCAACGTCCTGACTTTC. Its protein is CASSQALAGGYWANVLTF.

V and J are TRBV21-1 and TRBJ2-7; TRBD2 is taken as the D call from the table, unchecked against the DNA. TRBV21-1 is a documented pseudogene. This CDR3 comprises 15 residues. CDR3 protein: CASSGFSGSSYEQYF. As DNA, the CDR3 is TGTGCCAGCAGCGGTTTTAGCGGGAGCTCCTACGAGCAGTACTTC.

Worth noting for this clone: Other DNA sequences in this sample translate to the same CDR3. The rearrangement uses TRBV5-1 and TRBJ1-3; D gene unclear. Trimming took off 0 bases at V and 1 base at J, with 5 bases between the two ends. CDR3 length: 14 amino acids. CDR1 SGHRS and CDR2 YFSETQ come from the germline V gene. DNA for the CDR3: TGCGCCAGCAGCTTGGGGACGTCTGGAAACACCATATATTTT. Translation: CASSLGTSGNTIYF.

In its sample, this clone was seen a few times. V usage is TRBV28 and J usage is TRBJ2-7, with 10 bases identical to TRBD2. V was pared by 8 bases and J by 4 bases, with 8 bases of the junction left unmatched. The CDR3 has 14 amino acids. Germline V gene sequence: CDR1 MDHEN, CDR2 SYDVKM. CDR3 sequence (DNA): TGTGCCAGCGGAGGGACTAGCGCGAATTACGAGCAGTACTTC. Translated, it gives CASGGTSANYEQYF.

Only one count was recorded for this clone. The rearrangement links TRBV9 to TRBJ1-3; TRBD1 matches at 8 bases. The ends lost 3 bases at V and 2 bases at J; junction bases unmatched: 10. This CDR3 region has 17 residues. CDR1 and CDR2 (germline): SGDLS, YYNGEE. CDR3 amino acids: CASSAGQGRGPGNTIYF. The CDR3 coding sequence is TGTGCCAGCAGCGCCGGACAGGGTCGGGGACCTGGAAACACCATATATTTT. Together with reference TRBV9 and TRBJ1-3, the CDR3 gives the full variable domain: DSGVTQTPKHLITATGQRVTLRCSPRSGDLSVYWYQQSLDQGLQFLIQYYNGEERAKGNILERFSAQQFPDLHSELNLSSLELGDSALYFCASSAGQGRGPGNTIYFGEGSWLTVV.

This rearrangement joins TRBV6-5 to TRBJ2-3; a possible D gene is TRBD1 (5 bases). Trimming took 5 bases from V and 4 from J, leaving 13 bases between them. Germline V lookup: CDR1 MNHEY, CDR2 SVGAGI. This CDR3 contains 14 residues. CDR3 sequence: CASSERGSSDTQYF. The CDR3 nucleotides read TGTGCCAGCAGTGAAAGGGGCAGCTCAGATACGCAGTATTTT.

The rearrangement joins TRBV6-1 to TRBJ2-7, with D hard to call. Trimming left V 1 base short and J 2 bases short, with 12 bases between. This CDR3 has 15 amino acids. Looked up from germline, CDR1 is MNHNS and CDR2 is SASEGT. The DNA for the CDR3 is TGTGCCAGCAGTGAAGGGGAAGGGTTACCCTACGAGCAGTACTTC. Amino acids: CASSEGEGLPYEQYF.

The genes are TRBV7-3 and TRBJ1-6; no firm D call. V was shortened by 5 bases and J by 13 bases, with 9 bases between the two germline ends. This CDR3 is 11 amino acids long. Germline values: CDR1 SGHTA, CDR2 FQGTGA. The CDR3 loop reads CASSENGPLHF. The DNA for the CDR3 is TGTGCCAGCAGCGAAAACGGTCCCCTCCACTTT.

J is TRBJ1-1 and V is TRBV10-3, with 7 bases that match TRBD1. This CDR3 is 13 amino acids long. J lost 7 bases, V lost 5 bases, and 7 bases had no gene match. Germline CDR1 is ENHRY and CDR2 is SYGVKD. This chain's CDR3 is CAISYQGEGEAFF. As DNA, the CDR3 is TGTGCCATCAGTTACCAGGGGGAGGGTGAAGCTTTCTTT.

The sample holds one count of this clone. The V gene is TRBV5-1, the J gene TRBJ2-5; D gene ambiguous. The ends were cut back, 4 bases at V and 0 bases at J, with 10 bases in the middle. This CDR3 comprises 14 residues. Germline V lookup: CDR1 SGHRS, CDR2 YFSETQ. For the CDR3, the DNA is TGCGCCAGCAGCCCAGGACGGCACCAAGAGACCCAGTACTTC. Residues: CASSPGRHQETQYF.

The chain links TRBV2 to TRBJ1-2; possible D gene TRBD1, 5 bases. This CDR3 is 15 amino acids long. Per the germline V gene, CDR1 is SNHLY and CDR2 is FYNNEI. Trimming shortened V by 6 bases and J by 3 bases, and 17 bases separated the two germline ends. CDR3 in DNA: TGTGCCAGCAGCAACGCGGGGGGGGGATACTATGGCTACACCTTC. It translates to CASSNAGGGYYGYTF.

The chain combines TRBV25-1 with TRBJ1-1, with D unclear. CDR1 and CDR2 (germline): MGHDK, SYGVNS. CDR3 length: 13 residues. V dropped 6 bases and J dropped 1 base, with 9 bases sitting between them. DNA of the CDR3: TGTGCCAGCAGAGAGACCAGGAACACTGAAGCTTTCTTT. It codes for CASRETRNTEAFF.